This record concerns one TCR beta chain sequence. With a J-beta primer mix and a sample-barcoded 5' primer, a second PCR ran about 6 to 11 cycles. MiXCR was run by TCRdb on the 5' RACE reads, yielding one entry per CDR3 protein. There are around 1,000,000 distinct CDR3 sequences in the sample; approximately 25% occur only once, and around 0.75% lies in the top ten. The data were taken from a study of blood T cells in healthy people across ages. These data were likewise used in another study, on T cells of mothers and their children.

The sequenced sample consisted of blood. The clonotype originates from a girl aged 2-10 years in good health.

The CDR3: CASSWDTQLPYEQYF. DNA for the CDR3: TGTGCCAGCAGCTGGGACACCCAATTACCCTACGAGCAGTACTTC. J is TRBJ2-1 and V is TRBV7-9, with a possible D match to TRBD1 (6 bases). The last part of the DNA fits TRBJ2-7 better; the J call may be wrong. CDR1 and CDR2 (germline): SEHNR, FQNEAQ (reference sequence). The CDR3 totals 15 residues.